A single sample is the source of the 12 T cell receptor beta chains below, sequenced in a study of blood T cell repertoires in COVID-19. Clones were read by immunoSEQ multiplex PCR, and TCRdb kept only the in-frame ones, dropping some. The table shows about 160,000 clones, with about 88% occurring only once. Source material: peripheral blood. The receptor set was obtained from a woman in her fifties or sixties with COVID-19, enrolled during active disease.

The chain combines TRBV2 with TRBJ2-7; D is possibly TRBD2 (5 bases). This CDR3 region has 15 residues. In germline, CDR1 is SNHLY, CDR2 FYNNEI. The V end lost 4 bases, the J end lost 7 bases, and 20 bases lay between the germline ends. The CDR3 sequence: CASSVVGLTMEEQYF. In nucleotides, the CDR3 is TGTGCCAGCAGTGTTGTTGGACTGACCATGGAGGAGCAGTACTTC. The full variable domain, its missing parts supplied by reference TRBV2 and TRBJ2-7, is EPEVTQTPSHQVTQMGQEVILRCVPISNHLYFYWYRQILGQKVEFLVSFYNNEISEKSEIFDDQFSVERPDGSNFTLKIRSTKLEDSAMYFCASSVVGLTMEEQYFGPGTRLTVT.

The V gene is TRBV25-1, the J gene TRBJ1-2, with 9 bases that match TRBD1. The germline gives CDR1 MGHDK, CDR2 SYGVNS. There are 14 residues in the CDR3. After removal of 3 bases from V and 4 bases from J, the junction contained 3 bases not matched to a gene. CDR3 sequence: CASSETGGSYGYTF. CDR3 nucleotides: TGTGCCAGCAGTGAGACAGGGGGGTCCTATGGCTACACCTTC.

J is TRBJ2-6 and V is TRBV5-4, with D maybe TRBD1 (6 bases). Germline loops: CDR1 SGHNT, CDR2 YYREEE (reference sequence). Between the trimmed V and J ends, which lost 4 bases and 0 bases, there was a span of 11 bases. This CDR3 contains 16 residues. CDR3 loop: CASSQTGRSGANVLTF. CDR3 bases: TGTGCCAGCAGCCAGACAGGTCGCTCTGGGGCCAACGTCCTGACTTTC.

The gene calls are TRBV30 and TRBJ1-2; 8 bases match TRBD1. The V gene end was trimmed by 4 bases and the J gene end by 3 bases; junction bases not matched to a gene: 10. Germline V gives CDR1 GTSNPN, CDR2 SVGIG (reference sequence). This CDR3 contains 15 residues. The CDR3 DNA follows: TGTGCCTGGACACAGGACGACAGGGGCTACTATGGCTACACCTTC. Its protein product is CAWTQDDRGYYGYTF.

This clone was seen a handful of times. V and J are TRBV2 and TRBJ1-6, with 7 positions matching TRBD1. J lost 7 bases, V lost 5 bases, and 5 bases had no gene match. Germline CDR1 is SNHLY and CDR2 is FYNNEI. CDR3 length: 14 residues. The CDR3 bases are TGTGCCAGCAGTCCGGGACAGATGAATTCACCCCTCCACTTT. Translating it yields CASSPGQMNSPLHF.

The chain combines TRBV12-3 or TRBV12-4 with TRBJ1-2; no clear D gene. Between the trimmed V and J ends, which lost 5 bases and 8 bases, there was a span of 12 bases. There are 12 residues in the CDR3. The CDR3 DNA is TGTGCCAGCAGTCCGGGGTCGGTCGGCTACACCTTC. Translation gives CASSPGSVGYTF.

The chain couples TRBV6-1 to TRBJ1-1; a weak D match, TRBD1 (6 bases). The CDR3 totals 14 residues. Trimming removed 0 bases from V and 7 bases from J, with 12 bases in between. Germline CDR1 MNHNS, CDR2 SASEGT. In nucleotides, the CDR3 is TGTGCCAGCAGTGAAGCCGGGACACTCTATGAAGCTTTCTTT. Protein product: CASSEAGTLYEAFF.

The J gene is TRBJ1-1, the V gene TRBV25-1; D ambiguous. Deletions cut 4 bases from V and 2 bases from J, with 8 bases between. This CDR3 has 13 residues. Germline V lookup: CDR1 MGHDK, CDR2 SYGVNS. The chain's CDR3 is CASSGAGNTEAFF. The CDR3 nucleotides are TGTGCCAGCAGTGGGGCGGGCAACACTGAAGCTTTCTTT.

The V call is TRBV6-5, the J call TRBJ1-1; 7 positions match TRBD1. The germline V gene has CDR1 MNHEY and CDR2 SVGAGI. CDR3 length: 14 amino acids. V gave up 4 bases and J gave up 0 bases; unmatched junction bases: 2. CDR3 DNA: TGTGCCAGCAGTTCAGGGGGGCTGAACACTGAAGCTTTCTTT. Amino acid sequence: CASSSGGLNTEAFF.

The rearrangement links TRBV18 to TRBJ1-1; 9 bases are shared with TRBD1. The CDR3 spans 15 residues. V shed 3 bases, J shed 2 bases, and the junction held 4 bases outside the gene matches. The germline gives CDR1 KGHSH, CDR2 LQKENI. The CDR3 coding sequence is TGTGCCAGCTCACCCGGGACAGGGATTAACACTGAAGCTTTCTTT. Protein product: CASSPGTGINTEAFF.

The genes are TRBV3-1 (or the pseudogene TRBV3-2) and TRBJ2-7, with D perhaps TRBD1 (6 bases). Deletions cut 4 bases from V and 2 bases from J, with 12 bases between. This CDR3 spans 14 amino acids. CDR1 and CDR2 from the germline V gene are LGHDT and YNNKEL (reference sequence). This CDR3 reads CASSRNRVPYEQYF. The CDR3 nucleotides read TGTGCCAGCAGCCGAAACAGGGTGCCCTACGAGCAGTACTTC.

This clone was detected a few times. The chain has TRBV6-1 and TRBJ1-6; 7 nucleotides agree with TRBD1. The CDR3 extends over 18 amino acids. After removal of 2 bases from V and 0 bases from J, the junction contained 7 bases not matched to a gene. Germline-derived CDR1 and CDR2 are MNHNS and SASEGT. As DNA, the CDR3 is TGTGCCAGCAGTGAACAGCCGGGACAGAGCTCCTATAATTCACCCCTCCACTTT. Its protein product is CASSEQPGQSSYNSPLHF.